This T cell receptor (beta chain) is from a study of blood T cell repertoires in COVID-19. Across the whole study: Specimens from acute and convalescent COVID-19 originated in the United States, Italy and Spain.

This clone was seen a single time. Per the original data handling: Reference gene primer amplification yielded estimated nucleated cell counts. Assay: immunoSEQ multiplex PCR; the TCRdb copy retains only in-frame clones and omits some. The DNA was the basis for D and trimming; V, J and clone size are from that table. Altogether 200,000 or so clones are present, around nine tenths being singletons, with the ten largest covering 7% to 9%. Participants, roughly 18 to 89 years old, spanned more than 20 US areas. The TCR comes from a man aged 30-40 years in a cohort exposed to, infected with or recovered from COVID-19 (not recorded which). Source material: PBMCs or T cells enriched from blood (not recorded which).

The CDR3 region has the DNA TGTGCCAGCAGCCGGACTAGCCCCTCTGGAGAGACCCAGTACTTC. Translated: CASSRTSPSGETQYF. The J gene is TRBJ2-5, the V gene TRBV6-2 or TRBV6-3; 8 bases match TRBD2. The J segment lost 4 bases and the V segment lost 6 bases, leaving 10 bases of the junction unmatched. The germline gives CDR1 MNHEY, CDR2 SVGEGT. CDR3 size: 15 residues.